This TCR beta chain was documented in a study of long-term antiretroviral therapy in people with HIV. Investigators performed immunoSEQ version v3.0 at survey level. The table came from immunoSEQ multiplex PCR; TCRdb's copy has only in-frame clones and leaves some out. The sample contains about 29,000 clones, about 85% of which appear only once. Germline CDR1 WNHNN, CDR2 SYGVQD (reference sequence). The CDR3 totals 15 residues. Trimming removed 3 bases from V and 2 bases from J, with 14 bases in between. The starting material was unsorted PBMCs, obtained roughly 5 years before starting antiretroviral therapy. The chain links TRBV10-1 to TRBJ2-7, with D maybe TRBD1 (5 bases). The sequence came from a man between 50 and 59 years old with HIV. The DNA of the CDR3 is TGCGCCAGCAGTGATACAGGACCCCGAGCCTACGAGCAGTACTTC. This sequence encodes CASSDTGPRAYEQYF.